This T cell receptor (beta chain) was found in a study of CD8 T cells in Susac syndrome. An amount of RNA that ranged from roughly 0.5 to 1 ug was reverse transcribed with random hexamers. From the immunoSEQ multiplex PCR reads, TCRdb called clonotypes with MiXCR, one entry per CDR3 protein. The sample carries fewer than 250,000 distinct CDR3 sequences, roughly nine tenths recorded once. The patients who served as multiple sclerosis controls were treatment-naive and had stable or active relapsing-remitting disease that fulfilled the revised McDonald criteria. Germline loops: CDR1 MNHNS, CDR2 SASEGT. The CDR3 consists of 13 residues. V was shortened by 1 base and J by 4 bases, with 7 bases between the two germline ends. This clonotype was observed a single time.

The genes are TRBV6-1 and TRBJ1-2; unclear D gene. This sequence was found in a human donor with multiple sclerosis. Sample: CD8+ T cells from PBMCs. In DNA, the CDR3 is TGTGCCAGCAGTGAAGTCGGCAGCTATGGCTACACCTTC. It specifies CASSEVGSYGYTF.